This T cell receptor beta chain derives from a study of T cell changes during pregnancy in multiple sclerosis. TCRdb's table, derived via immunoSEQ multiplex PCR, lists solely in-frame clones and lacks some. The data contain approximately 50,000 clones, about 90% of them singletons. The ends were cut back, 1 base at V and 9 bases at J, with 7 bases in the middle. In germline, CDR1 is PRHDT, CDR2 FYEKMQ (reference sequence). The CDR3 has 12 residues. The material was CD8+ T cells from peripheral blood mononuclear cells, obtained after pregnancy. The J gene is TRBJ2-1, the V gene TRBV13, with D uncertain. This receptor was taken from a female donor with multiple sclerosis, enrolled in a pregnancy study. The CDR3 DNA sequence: TGTGCCAGCAGCTTAGAGCTGGTTGAGCAGTTCTTC. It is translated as CASSLELVEQFF.